This T cell receptor beta chain was recorded in a study of T-cell memory formation after mild COVID-19. Study at large: The TCR clusters were mostly specific to one donor.

Study-level results: CD4/CD8 balance characterized clones contracting day 15 to 85, and CD4+ skew characterized later expanders. Mostly located in CM and EM were contracting CD4+ clones, with contracting CD8+ clones located in EMRA.

This clonotype appeared once. As yet, its antigen is unknown. The CDR3 is 15 amino acids. Trimming removed 1 base from V and 3 bases from J, with 13 bases in between. Germline V gene data show CDR1 as SGHKS and CDR2 as YYEKEE (reference sequence). 5'RACE primed from the constant segment yielded TCR alpha and TCR beta cDNA libraries bearing sample barcodes and UMIs. Via MiXCR, TCRdb re-called the 5' RACE reads, giving one row per CDR3 protein. Among hundreds of thousands of distinct CDR3 sequences listed, about 20% were seen once. The V and J genes are TRBV5-5 and TRBJ1-1; D gene unclear. The sequenced material came from PBMCs or a T cell subset sorted from them (not recorded which). The clonotype originates from an adult woman who had mild COVID-19 (a few samples of this study predate the infection). Cell type and time point are not known. The CDR3 DNA reads as TGTGCCAGCAGCTTGACGCCAGCTAGGCACACTGAAGCTTTCTTT. This encodes CASSLTPARHTEAFF.